This T cell receptor (beta chain) appears in the sequencing data of a study of shared clonotypes between healthy human individuals. Concerning this clone: Its antigen is as yet unknown.

Findings and caveats of the study: Naive subsets typically showed greater estimated richness than memory subsets.

Method: immunoSEQ multiplex PCR; TCRdb's copy keeps in-frame clones and lacks some. Altogether more than 550,000 clones are present, around 90% being singletons, with the ten largest covering less than 40%. The CDR3 consists of 16 residues. V gave up 2 bases and J gave up 0 bases, with 11 bases separating them. Germline-derived CDR1 and CDR2 are MDHEN and SYDVKM. This sequence joins TRBV28 and TRBJ2-1; D possibly corresponds to TRBD2 (5 bases). The sequencing input was memory CD8+ T cells from PBMCs. The sample's subset: CD45RO+ cells pooled with CCR7-negative TemRA cells. The sequence came from a man between 18 and 35 years old in good health. Some clones in this sample may be carry-over from other donors' samples. CDR3 in amino acids: CASSLASGSSYNEQFF. DNA of the CDR3: TGTGCCAGCAGTTTAGCCAGCGGTAGCTCCTACAATGAGCAGTTCTTC.